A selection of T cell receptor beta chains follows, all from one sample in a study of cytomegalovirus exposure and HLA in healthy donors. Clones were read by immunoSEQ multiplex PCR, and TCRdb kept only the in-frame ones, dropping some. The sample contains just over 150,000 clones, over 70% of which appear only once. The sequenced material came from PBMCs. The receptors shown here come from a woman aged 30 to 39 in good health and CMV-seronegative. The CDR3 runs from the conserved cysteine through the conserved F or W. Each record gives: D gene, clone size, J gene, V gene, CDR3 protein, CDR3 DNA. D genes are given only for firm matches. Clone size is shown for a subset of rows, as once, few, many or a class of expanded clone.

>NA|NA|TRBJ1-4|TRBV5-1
CASSLGQGGEKLFF
TGCGCCAGCAGCTTGGGACAAGGAGGGGAAAAACTGTTTTTT
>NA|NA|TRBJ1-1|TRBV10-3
CATATTGVGAFF
TGTGCCACGGCCACGACAGGTGTTGGAGCTTTCTTT
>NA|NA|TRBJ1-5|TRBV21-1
CASSKFLRRVSHQPQHF
TGTGCCAGCAGCAAATTTTTGAGGCGGGTTTCCCATCAGCCCCAGCATTTT
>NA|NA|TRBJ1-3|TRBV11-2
CASSQDSSSGNTIYF
TGTGCCAGCAGCCAGGACAGCAGCTCTGGAAACACCATATATTTT
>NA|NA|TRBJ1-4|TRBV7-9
CASSPPVTNEKLFF
TGTGCCAGCAGCCCCCCCGTAACTAATGAAAAACTGTTTTTT
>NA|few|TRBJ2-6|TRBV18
CASSQGQGMSGANVLTF
TGTGCCAGCTCACAAGGGCAGGGAATGTCTGGGGCCAACGTCCTGACTTTC
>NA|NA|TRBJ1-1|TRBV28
CASSLLSRVTEAFF
TGTGCCAGCAGTTTATTGTCCCGGGTCACTGAAGCTTTCTTT
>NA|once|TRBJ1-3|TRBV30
CAWSAGFGNTIYF
TGTGCCTGGAGTGCCGGGTTTGGAAACACCATATATTTT
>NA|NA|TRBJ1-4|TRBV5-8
CASRSRTPTNEKLFF
TGTGCCAGCAGAAGCAGGACTCCAACTAATGAAAAACTGTTTTTT
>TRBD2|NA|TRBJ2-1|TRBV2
CASGGTSGVNNEQFF
TGTGCCAGCGGGGGTACTAGCGGGGTTAACAATGAGCAGTTCTTC
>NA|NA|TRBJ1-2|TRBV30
CAWEFRPDGYTF
TGTGCCTGGGAATTCAGGCCGGATGGCTACACCTTC
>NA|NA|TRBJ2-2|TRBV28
CASSFPQGNTGELFF
TGTGCCAGCAGTTTCCCACAGGGGAACACCGGGGAGCTGTTTTTT
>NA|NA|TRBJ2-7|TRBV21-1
CASSKALWPYEQYF
TGTGCCAGCAGCAAAGCGCTTTGGCCCTACGAGCAGTACTTC
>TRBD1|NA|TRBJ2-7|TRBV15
CATSINRGRAPGYTYEQYF
TGTGCCACCAGCATAAACAGGGGGCGGGCTCCGGGATACACCTACGAGCAGTACTTC
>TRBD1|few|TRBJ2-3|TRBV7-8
CASSPGQGASTDTQYF
TGTGCCAGCAGCCCGGGACAGGGGGCGAGCACAGATACGCAGTATTTT
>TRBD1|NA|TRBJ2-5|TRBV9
CASSGTGTGVGETQYF
TGTGCCAGCAGCGGGACCGGGACAGGGGTTGGGGAGACCCAGTACTTC
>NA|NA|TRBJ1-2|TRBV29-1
CSVSPGGYGYTF
TGCAGCGTTTCCCCCGGCGGCTATGGCTACACCTTC
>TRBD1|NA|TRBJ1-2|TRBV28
CASSFTTGVVGYTF
TGTGCCAGCAGTTTCACTACAGGGGTGGTAGGCTACACCTTC
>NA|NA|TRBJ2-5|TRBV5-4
CASSSPTAQETQYF
TGTGCCAGCAGCTCGCCGACAGCCCAAGAGACCCAGTACTTC
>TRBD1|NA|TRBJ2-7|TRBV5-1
CASSPGQVHEQYF
TGCGCCAGCAGCCCCGGACAGGTCCACGAGCAGTACTTC
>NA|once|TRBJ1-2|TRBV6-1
CASSEASFGFYGYTF
TGTGCCAGCAGTGAGGCGTCTTTCGGGTTCTATGGCTACACCTTC
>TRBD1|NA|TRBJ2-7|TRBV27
CASSLQGARYSYEQYF
TGTGCCAGCAGTTTACAGGGGGCCCGATACTCCTACGAGCAGTACTTC
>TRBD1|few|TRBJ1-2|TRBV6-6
CASTYRQGIEGYTF
TGTGCCAGCACTTACCGACAGGGAATCGAGGGCTACACCTTC
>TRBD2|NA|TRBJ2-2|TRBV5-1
CASSPRGLGATGELFF
TGCGCCAGCAGCCCGAGGGGACTAGGTGCCACCGGGGAGCTGTTTTTT
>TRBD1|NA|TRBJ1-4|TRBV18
CASSPPGQPNEKLFF
TGTGCCAGCTCACCACCGGGACAGCCTAATGAAAAACTGTTTTTT
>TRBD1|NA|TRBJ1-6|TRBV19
CASSMGQGSPLHF
TGTGCCAGTAGTATGGGACAGGGGTCACCCCTCCACTTT
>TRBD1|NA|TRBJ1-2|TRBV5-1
CASSATPGTGDGYTF
TGCGCCAGCAGCGCCACCCCTGGGACAGGGGATGGCTACACCTTC
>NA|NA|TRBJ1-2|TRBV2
CASKEDLTKSSYGYTF
TGTGCCAGCAAGGAGGACCTGACAAAATCGTCGTATGGCTACACCTTC
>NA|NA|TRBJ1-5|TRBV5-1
CASSLFGGLSNQPQHF
TGCGCCAGCAGCTTGTTTGGGGGACTTAGCAATCAGCCCCAGCATTTT
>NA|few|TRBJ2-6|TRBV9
CASSSGRDSGANVLTF
TGTGCCAGCAGCTCAGGACGGGACTCTGGGGCCAACGTCCTGACTTTC
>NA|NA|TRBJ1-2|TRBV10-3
CAISPTGTVGYTF
TGTGCCATCAGTCCCACAGGGACCGTAGGCTACACCTTC
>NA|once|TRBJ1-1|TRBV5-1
CASSLADTEAFF
TGCGCCAGCAGCTTAGCGGACACTGAAGCTTTCTTT
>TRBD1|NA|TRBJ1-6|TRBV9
CASSAYSGTVNSPLHF
TGTGCCAGCAGCGCCTACTCCGGGACAGTTAATTCACCCCTCCACTTT
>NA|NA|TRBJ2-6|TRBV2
CASGPVSGANVLTF
TGTGCCAGCGGTCCAGTCTCTGGGGCCAACGTCCTGACTTTC
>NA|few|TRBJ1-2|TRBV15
CATSRDSTGYTF
TGTGCCACCAGCAGAGATAGCACCGGCTACACCTTC
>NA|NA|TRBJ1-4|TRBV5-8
CASSLRTDPNEKLFF
TGTGCCAGCAGCCTTCGGACAGACCCTAATGAAAAACTGTTTTTT
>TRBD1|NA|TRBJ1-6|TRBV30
CAWSVTGLPPLHF
TGTGCCTGGAGTGTGACAGGGCTACCACCCCTCCACTTT
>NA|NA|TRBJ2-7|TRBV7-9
CASSSNDRPYEQYF
TGTGCCAGCAGCTCCAATGACAGACCCTACGAGCAGTACTTC
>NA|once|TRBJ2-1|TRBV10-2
CASSVGVTYNEQFF
TGCGCCAGCAGTGTGGGCGTCACCTACAATGAGCAGTTCTTC
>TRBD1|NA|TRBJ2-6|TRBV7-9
CASTTPGTGGDGANGLTF
TGTGCCAGCACCACCCCCGGGACAGGGGGCGATGGGGCCAACGGCCTGACTTTC
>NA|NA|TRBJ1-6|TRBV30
CAWNQGSPLHF
TGTGCCTGGAACCAGGGTTCACCCCTCCACTTT
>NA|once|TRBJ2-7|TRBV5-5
CASSFWGDEQYF
TGTGCCAGCAGCTTTTGGGGCGACGAGCAGTACTTC
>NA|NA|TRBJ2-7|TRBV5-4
CASSLESTHYEQYF
TGTGCCAGCAGCTTGGAATCGACTCACTACGAGCAGTACTTC
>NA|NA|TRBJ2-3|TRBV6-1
CALRGGVKSDTQYF
TGTGCCCTTAGGGGGGGGGTGAAATCAGATACGCAGTATTTT
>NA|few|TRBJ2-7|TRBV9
CASSEAGTPNYEQYF
TGTGCCAGCAGCGAAGCCGGGACTCCGAATTACGAGCAGTACTTC
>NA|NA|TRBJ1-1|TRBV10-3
CAISDQGNTEAFF
TGTGCCATCAGTGATCAGGGGAACACTGAAGCTTTCTTT
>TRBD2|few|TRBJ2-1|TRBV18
CASSPPTSGDEQFF
TGTGCCAGCTCACCGCCGACTAGCGGGGATGAGCAGTTCTTC
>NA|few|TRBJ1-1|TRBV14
CASSPLGARAFF
TGTGCCAGCAGCCCTCTGGGGGCGCGAGCTTTCTTT
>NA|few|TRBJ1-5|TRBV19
CASTGSTYSNQPQHF
TGTGCCAGTACGGGTTCCACATATAGCAATCAGCCCCAGCATTTT
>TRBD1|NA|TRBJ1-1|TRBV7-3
CASSFGQGRRTEAFF
TGTGCCAGCAGCTTTGGACAGGGACGTCGCACTGAAGCTTTCTTT
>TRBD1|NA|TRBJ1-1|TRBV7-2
CASSLGQGQAFF
TGTGCCAGCAGCCTTGGACAGGGACAAGCTTTCTTT
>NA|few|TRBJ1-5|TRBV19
CASSLGRDQPQHF
TGTGCCAGTAGCCTCGGTCGGGATCAGCCCCAGCATTTT
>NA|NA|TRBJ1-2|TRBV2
CASSTSLGEGYTF
TGTGCCAGCAGTACAAGCCTCGGGGAGGGCTACACCTTC
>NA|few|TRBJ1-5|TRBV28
CASSLTNQPQHF
TGTGCCAGCAGTTTGACAAATCAGCCCCAGCATTTT